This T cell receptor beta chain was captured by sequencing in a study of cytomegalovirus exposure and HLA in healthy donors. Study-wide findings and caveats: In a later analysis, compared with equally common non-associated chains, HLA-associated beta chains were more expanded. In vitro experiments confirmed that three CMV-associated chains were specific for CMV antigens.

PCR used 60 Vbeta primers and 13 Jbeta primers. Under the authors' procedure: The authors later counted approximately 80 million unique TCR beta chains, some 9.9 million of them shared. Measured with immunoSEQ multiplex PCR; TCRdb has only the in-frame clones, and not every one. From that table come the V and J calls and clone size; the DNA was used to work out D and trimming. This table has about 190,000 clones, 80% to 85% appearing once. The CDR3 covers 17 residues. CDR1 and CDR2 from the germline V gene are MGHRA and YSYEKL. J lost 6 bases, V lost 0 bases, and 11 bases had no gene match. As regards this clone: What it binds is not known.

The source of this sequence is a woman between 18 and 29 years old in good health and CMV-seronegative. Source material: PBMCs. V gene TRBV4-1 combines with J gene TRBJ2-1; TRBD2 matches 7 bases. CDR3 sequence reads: CASSQDRGGSRRNEQFF. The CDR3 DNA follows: TGCGCCAGCAGCCAAGATCGGGGCGGGAGTAGGCGCAATGAGCAGTTCTTC.